This entry concerns a single TCR beta chain. Its specificity is not known. The CDR3 is 13 amino acids. From germline, CDR1 is SGHRS and CDR2 YFSETQ. TCRdb reprocessed the 5' RACE reads, with one entry per CDR3 protein and no DNA. The listing contains hundreds of thousands of distinct CDR3 sequences. This entry is derived from a study of T cells expressing NK-cell markers. Study results and caveats: Certain NKG2C+ T cell clones were expanded, and their HCMV specificity remained unclear.

The material sequenced was blood T cells: a sorted CD56 or NKG2C T cell subset, CD4+ or CD8+ T cells, or bulk PBMC T cells (not recorded which). V and J are TRBV5-1 and TRBJ2-3; TCRdb's assignment of TRBD1 cannot be checked, as there is no DNA. The receptor comes from a woman between 18 and 69 years old in good health. CDR3 protein: CASKEGHTDTQYF.